This T cell receptor (beta chain) was identified during a study of regulatory T cells in long-lasting Graves disease. Study-level background: With positive TSH receptor antibodies and over 5 years of antithyroid drugs, Graves' disease was considered persistent.

About this clonotype: Antigen specificity is unknown.

Building of the TCR beta libraries involved iRepertoire HTBI primers and Arm-PCR of CDR3 regions. TCRdb redid the calling of the multiplex PCR reads with MiXCR, one entry per CDR3 protein. The sample lists 350,000 to 500,000 distinct CDR3 sequences, around 23% occurring once. Study observations and caveats: Those with persistent Graves' had less TCR diversity than newly diagnosed patients. TRBV28 was favored in persistent disease, as were TRBJ1-2 and TRBJ2-5.

The germline CDR1 and CDR2 sequences are MDHEN and SYDVKM. Trimming removed 7 bases at V and 10 bases at J, with 16 bases between. The CDR3 totals 12 residues. Specified time point: persistent/refractory GD, antithyroid drugs over 5 years with positive TRAb. With RNA extracted from PBMCs as input, the TCR library was made. Those enrolled as patients came out of an endocrinology department in Xi'an, China. The input for sequencing was peripheral blood mononuclear cells (PBMCs), taken when the disease was refractory, from a patient treated with antithyroid drugs. The TCR was taken from a female donor with Graves disease. The genes are TRBV28 and TRBJ1-2; no firm D call. CDR3: CASTRIADDYTF. DNA of the CDR3: TGTGCCAGCACCCGGATAGCCGATGACTACACCTTC.